A single sample gave rise to the 27 T cell receptor beta chains below, sequenced in a study of cytomegalovirus exposure and HLA in healthy donors. The data were produced by immunoSEQ multiplex PCR, yet TCRdb's version contains in-frame clones alone and is incomplete. The sample yields some 250,000 clones, about 92% seen once. Material: PBMCs. These receptors all stem from a woman aged 30 to 39 in good health and CMV-seronegative.

The CDR3 region has the DNA TGTGCCAGCAGTTTATGGCCCTACGAGCAGTACTTC. Protein sequence: CASSLWPYEQYF. The chain joins TRBV28 to TRBJ2-7; no clear D. The length of the CDR3 is 12 residues. Germline V gene data show CDR1 as MDHEN and CDR2 as SYDVKM. Trimming cost V 0 bases and J 2 bases, with 2 bases left between them.

V usage is TRBV15 and J usage is TRBJ2-7; 12 nucleotides agree with TRBD2. Germline assignment: CDR1 LNHNV and CDR2 YYDKDF (reference sequence). This CDR3 comprises 15 residues. Trimming cost V 1 base and J 2 bases; bases outside gene matches: 0. CDR3 protein: CATSRGLAGAYEQYF. In nucleotides, the CDR3 is TGTGCCACCAGCAGAGGACTAGCGGGAGCCTACGAGCAGTACTTC.

The chain combines TRBV10-3 with TRBJ2-7; 7 bases are a match to TRBD2. Trimming took 0 bases from V and 7 from J; bases not matched to a gene: 9. The CDR3 has 15 amino acids. Germline V CDR1 and CDR2: ENHRY, SYGVKD. CDR3 nucleotides: TGTGCCATCAGTGAGTCAATCGGACTAGGCTTTGAGCAGTACTTC. It translates to CAISESIGLGFEQYF.

The rearrangement joins TRBV29-1 to TRBJ2-2; no clear D gene. In germline, CDR1 is SQVTM, CDR2 ANQGSEA. V shed 4 bases and J shed 2 bases, with 8 bases lying between them. CDR3 length: 13 residues. The CDR3 bases are TGCAGCGTTGTTGCGGCCAACACCGGGGAGCTGTTTTTT. It yields the protein CSVVAANTGELFF.

This clone was seen a handful of times. The chain couples TRBV28 to TRBJ1-5; possible D gene TRBD1, 6 bases. V lost 4 bases, J lost 11 bases, and 12 bases lay in between. Germline CDR1 and CDR2: MDHEN and SYDVKM. This CDR3 comprises 12 residues. The CDR3 spells CASSYSTGSQHF. As DNA, the CDR3 is TGTGCCAGCAGTTACTCGACAGGTTCCCAGCATTTT.

V is TRBV11-1 and J is TRBJ1-1, with D possibly matching TRBD1 (5 bases). Germline values: CDR1 SGHAT, CDR2 FQDESV (reference sequence). The CDR3 length is 14 residues. V lost 3 bases to trimming and J lost 4 bases, with 12 bases between them. The CDR3 is CASSLGGTGTEAFF. The CDR3 bases are TGTGCCAGCAGCTTGGGAGGGACCGGCACTGAAGCTTTCTTT.

This chain uses TRBV28 with TRBJ2-7, with TRBD2 matching over 10 bases. Germline V gene data show CDR1 as MDHEN and CDR2 as SYDVKM. The CDR3 loop spans 15 amino acids. The V and J ends lost 7 bases and 4 bases, in that order; junction bases with no gene match: 10. The CDR3 sequence is CASTPAHSGRYEQYF. CDR3 sequence (DNA): TGTGCCAGCACCCCGGCGCATAGCGGGAGGTACGAGCAGTACTTC.

J is TRBJ2-3 and V is TRBV11-2; D gene uncertain. The CDR3 contains 11 residues. Germline loops: CDR1 SGHAT, CDR2 FQNNGV. Trimming removed 3 bases at V and 5 bases at J, with 3 bases between. The CDR3 DNA follows: TGTGCCAGCAGCTTGGGAGATACGCAGTATTTT. Translated, it gives CASSLGDTQYF.

This chain connects TRBV30 to TRBJ1-2; no firm D call. The CDR3 totals 13 residues. The V gene lost 5 bases and the J gene lost 6 bases, with 16 bases spanning the gap. From germline, CDR1 is GTSNPN and CDR2 SVGIG (reference sequence). The CDR3 loop reads CAWLKLGTDGYTF. CDR3 in DNA: TGTGCCTGGCTGAAATTGGGTACAGATGGCTACACCTTC.

V and J are TRBV18 and TRBJ1-1; D is unclear. V shed 6 bases and J shed 0 bases, with 5 bases lying between them. Germline V gene sequence: CDR1 KGHSH, CDR2 LQKENI. The length of the CDR3 is 12 residues. DNA of the CDR3: TGTGCCAGCTCCGCAATGAACACTGAAGCTTTCTTT. As protein: CASSAMNTEAFF.

V usage is TRBV27 and J usage is TRBJ2-5; 7 nucleotides align to TRBD2. Germline CDR1 MNHEY, CDR2 SMNVEV (reference sequence). This CDR3 comprises 15 residues. Trimming cost V 2 bases and J 5 bases; bases outside gene matches: 8. CDR3 coding DNA: TGTGCCAGCAGTTTAAGTGGGAGGGCCGGTGAGACCCAGTACTTC. Residues: CASSLSGRAGETQYF.

The rearrangement joins TRBV7-6 to TRBJ2-7; a possible D gene is TRBD1 (7 bases). The CDR3 consists of 14 residues. CDR1 is SGHVS and CDR2 is FNYEAQ in the germline V gene. Between the trimmed V and J ends, which lost 5 bases and 6 bases, there was a span of 17 bases. The CDR3 protein is CASSVSSGGGEQYF. The CDR3 coding sequence is TGTGCCAGCAGCGTCTCGTCAGGGGGAGGCGAGCAGTACTTC.

CDR3 in amino acids: CASSQARGSYEQYF. CDR3 bases: TGTGCCAGCAGCCAAGCAAGGGGGAGCTACGAGCAGTACTTC. The V call is TRBV4-2, the J call TRBJ2-7, with a possible D match to TRBD1 (6 bases). The CDR3 consists of 14 residues. Germline values: CDR1 LGHNA, CDR2 YNFKEQ. V lost 1 base to trimming and J lost 3 bases, with 10 bases between them.

In nucleotides, the CDR3 is TGTGCCAGCAGTTACTCGAGCGGCCAGACAGGGCAGTACTTC. Protein sequence: CASSYSSGQTGQYF. The rearrangement uses TRBV6-5 and TRBJ2-5, with 7 nucleotides matching TRBD1. The CDR3 totals 14 residues. Trimming took 0 bases from V and 11 from J; bases not matched to a gene: 9. Germline V gives CDR1 MNHEY, CDR2 SVGAGI.

V and J are TRBV7-2 and TRBJ2-5; 13 nucleotides align to TRBD2. The CDR3 loop spans 16 amino acids. The germline gives CDR1 SGHTA, CDR2 FQGNSA. The junction had 4 bases not matched to a gene; V was cut back by 5 bases and J by 1 base. The DNA for the CDR3 is TGTGCCAGCAGCGGGAGACTAGCGGGAGGCCAAGAGACCCAGTACTTC. It specifies CASSGRLAGGQETQYF.

The chain couples TRBV10-2 to TRBJ2-7; D is ambiguous. From germline, CDR1 is WSHSY and CDR2 SAAADI. Trimming removed 0 bases from V and 6 bases from J, with 6 bases in between. CDR3 size: 12 residues. CDR3 DNA sequence: TGCGCCAGCAGTGAGTCTGTTCCCGAGCAGTACTTC. Residues: CASSESVPEQYF.

CDR3 loop: CASTPQGALNYGYTF. DNA for the CDR3: TGTGCCAGCACCCCCCAGGGGGCCTTAAACTATGGCTACACCTTC. This chain joins TRBV2 and TRBJ1-2; TRBD1 matches at 8 bases. The trim removed 7 bases at V and 2 bases at J, leaving 9 bases unmatched. The CDR3 length is 15 residues. Germline V gene sequence: CDR1 SNHLY, CDR2 FYNNEI.

J is TRBJ2-1 and V is TRBV27, with D possibly matching TRBD1 (6 bases). The CDR3 has 13 amino acids. The V end lost 6 bases, the J end lost 5 bases, and 11 bases lay between the germline ends. Per the germline V gene, CDR1 is MNHEY and CDR2 is SMNVEV (reference sequence). The CDR3 DNA follows: TGTGCCAGCAGCTGGGCAGGGGACAATGAGCAGTTCTTC. Translated, it gives CASSWAGDNEQFF.

This clone appeared once. V and J are TRBV7-3 and TRBJ2-2; 9 bases agree with TRBD1. V lost 4 bases, J lost 2 bases, and 5 bases stayed unmatched. The germline CDR1 and CDR2 sequences are SGHTA and FQGTGA. The CDR3 runs 16 residues. In nucleotides, the CDR3 is TGTGCCAGCAGCTCCCGACAGGGGGAAAACACCGGGGAGCTGTTTTTT. Amino acids: CASSSRQGENTGELFF.

The chain is built from TRBV28 and TRBJ2-7; no reliable D call. Germline values: CDR1 MDHEN, CDR2 SYDVKM. The CDR3 is 10 residues long. Trimming stripped 10 bases from V and 4 bases from J, with 8 bases between. The CDR3 DNA reads as TGTGCCACCCTCCCTTACGAGCAGTACTTC. Encoded protein: CATLPYEQYF.

The chain combines TRBV7-2 with TRBJ2-1; 7 bases are shared with TRBD2. Germline loops: CDR1 SGHTA, CDR2 FQGNSA. The V and J ends lost 5 bases and 9 bases, in that order; junction bases with no gene match: 4. This CDR3 contains 12 residues. CDR3 in amino acids: CASSPAGTEQFF. CDR3 bases: TGTGCCAGCAGCCCAGCGGGAACTGAGCAGTTCTTC.

The chain has TRBV5-6 and TRBJ2-5; 9 nucleotides align to TRBD2. With V trimmed by 1 base and J by 3 bases, 1 base remained unmatched. The V gene's germline CDR1 is SGHDT and CDR2 YYEEEE. CDR3 length equals 14 residues. This CDR3 reads CASSLLAGEETQYF. The DNA of the CDR3 is TGTGCCAGCAGCTTGTTAGCGGGAGAAGAGACCCAGTACTTC.

The chain recombines TRBV29-1 with TRBJ1-5; perhaps TRBD1 as D (5 bases). Trimming shortened V by 1 base and J by 4 bases, and 11 bases separated the two germline ends. Germline CDR1 is SQVTM and CDR2 is ANQGSEA. The CDR3 consists of 14 residues. This CDR3 reads CSVEVGAGNQPQHF. In nucleotides, the CDR3 is TGCAGCGTTGAAGTGGGCGCAGGGAATCAGCCCCAGCATTTT. Full variable domain (remainder filled in from reference TRBV29-1 and TRBJ1-5): SAVISQKPSRDICQRGTSLTIQCQVDSQVTMMFWYRQQPGQSLTLIATANQGSEATYESGFVIDKFPISRPNLTFSTLTVSNMSPEDSSIYLCSVEVGAGNQPQHFGDGTRLSIL.

The chain employs TRBV13 and TRBJ2-7; 9 nucleotides agree with TRBD1. V dropped 5 bases and J dropped 4; count of bases not matched to a gene: 3. Germline CDR1 PRHDT, CDR2 FYEKMQ (reference sequence). This CDR3 has 13 residues. The CDR3 protein is CASSPDRGYEQYF. The CDR3 DNA reads as TGTGCCAGCAGCCCGGACAGGGGATACGAGCAGTACTTC.

This clone is a singleton in its sample. V and J are TRBV29-1 and TRBJ1-4; D not certain. V was shortened by 7 bases and J by 4 bases, with 4 bases between the two germline ends. CDR3 length equals 10 residues. Per the germline V gene, CDR1 is SQVTM and CDR2 is ANQGSEA. CDR3 coding DNA: TGCAGCGCCCGTAATGAAAAACTGTTTTTT. Protein: CSARNEKLFF.

V and J are TRBV27 and TRBJ1-4; D not certain. The V and J ends lost 5 bases and 8 bases respectively, with 9 bases between them. CDR3 size: 12 residues. Germline V gene sequence: CDR1 MNHEY, CDR2 SMNVEV (reference sequence). The CDR3 bases are TGTGCCAGCAGTCACTTAAACGAAAAACTGTTTTTT. It codes for CASSHLNEKLFF.

The V gene is TRBV28, the J gene TRBJ2-7; perhaps TRBD1 as D (6 bases). This CDR3 comprises 15 residues. V was cut by 10 bases and J by 5 bases, with 24 bases left in between. From germline, CDR1 is MDHEN and CDR2 SYDVKM. The CDR3 DNA follows: TGTGCCACCAGAGGGGTCGCAGGGGAGACGGACGAGCAGTACTTC. Amino acids: CATRGVAGETDEQYF. The full variable domain, completed using reference TRBV28 and TRBJ2-7, is DVKVTQSSRYLVKRTGEKVFLECVQDMDHENMFWYRQDPGLGLRLIYFSYDVKMKEKGDIPEGYSVSREKKERFSLILESASTNQTSMYLCATRGVAGETDEQYFGPGTRLTVT.